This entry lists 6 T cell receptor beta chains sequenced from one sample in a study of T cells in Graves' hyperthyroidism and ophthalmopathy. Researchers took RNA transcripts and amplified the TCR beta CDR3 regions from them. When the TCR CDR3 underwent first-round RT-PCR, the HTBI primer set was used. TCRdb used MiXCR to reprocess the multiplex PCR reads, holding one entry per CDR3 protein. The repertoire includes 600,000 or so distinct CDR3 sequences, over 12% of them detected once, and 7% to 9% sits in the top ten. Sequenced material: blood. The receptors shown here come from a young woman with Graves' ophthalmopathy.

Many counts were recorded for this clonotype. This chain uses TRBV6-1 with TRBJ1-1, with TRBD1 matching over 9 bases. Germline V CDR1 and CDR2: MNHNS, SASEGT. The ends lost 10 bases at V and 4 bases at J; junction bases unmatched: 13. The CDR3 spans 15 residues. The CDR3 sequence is CATELKQGAVTEAFF. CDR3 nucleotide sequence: TGTGCCACCGAACTCAAACAGGGGGCGGTCACTGAAGCTTTCTTT.

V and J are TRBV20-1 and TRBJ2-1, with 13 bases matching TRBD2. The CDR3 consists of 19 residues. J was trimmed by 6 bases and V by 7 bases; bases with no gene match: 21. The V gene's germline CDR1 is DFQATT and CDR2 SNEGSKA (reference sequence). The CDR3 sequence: CSGGAAPGLAGVIRNEQFF. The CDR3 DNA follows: TGCAGTGGGGGCGCGGCCCCCGGACTAGCGGGAGTGATACGCAATGAGCAGTTCTTC.

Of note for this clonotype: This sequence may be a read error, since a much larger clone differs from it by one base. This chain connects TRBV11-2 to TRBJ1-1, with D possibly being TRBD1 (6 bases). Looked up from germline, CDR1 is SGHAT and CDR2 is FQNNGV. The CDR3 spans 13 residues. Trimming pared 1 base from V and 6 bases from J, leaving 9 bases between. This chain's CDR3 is CASSLGGASEAFF. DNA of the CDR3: TGTGCCAGCAGCTTAGGGGGGGCATCTGAAGCTTTCTTT. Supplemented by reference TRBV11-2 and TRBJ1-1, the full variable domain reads EAGVAQSPRYKIIEKRQSVAFWCNPISGHATLYWYQQILGQGPKLLIQFQNNGVVDDSQLPKDRFSAERLKGVDSTLKIQPAKLEDSAVYLCASSLGGASEAFFGQGTRLTVV.

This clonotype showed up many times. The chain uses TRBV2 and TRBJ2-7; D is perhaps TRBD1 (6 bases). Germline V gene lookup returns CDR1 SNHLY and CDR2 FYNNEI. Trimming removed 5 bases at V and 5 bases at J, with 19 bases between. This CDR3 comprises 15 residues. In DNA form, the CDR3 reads TGTGCCAGCAGTCTGCAGGGGCGGATGGGGAACGAGCAGTACTTC. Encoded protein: CASSLQGRMGNEQYF. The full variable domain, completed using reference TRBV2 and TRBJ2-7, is EPEVTQTPSHQVTQMGQEVILRCVPISNHLYFYWYRQILGQKVEFLVSFYNNEISEKSEIFDDQFSVERPDGSNFTLKIRSTKLEDSAMYFCASSLQGRMGNEQYFGPGTRLTVT.

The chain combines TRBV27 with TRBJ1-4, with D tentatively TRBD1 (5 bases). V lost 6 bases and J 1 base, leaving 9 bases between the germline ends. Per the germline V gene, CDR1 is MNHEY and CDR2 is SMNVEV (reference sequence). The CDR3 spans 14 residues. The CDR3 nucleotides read TGTGCCAGCAGCCAAACAGGAACTAATGAAAAACTGTTTTTT. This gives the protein CASSQTGTNEKLFF.

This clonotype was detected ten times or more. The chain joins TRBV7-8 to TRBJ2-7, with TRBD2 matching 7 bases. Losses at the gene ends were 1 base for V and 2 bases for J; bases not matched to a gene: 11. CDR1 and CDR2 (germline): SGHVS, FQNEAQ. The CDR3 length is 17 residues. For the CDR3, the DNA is TGTGCCAGCAGCTTAGGCGGGGTACTAGCGCCCGCCTACGAGCAGTACTTC. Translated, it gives CASSLGGVLAPAYEQYF.